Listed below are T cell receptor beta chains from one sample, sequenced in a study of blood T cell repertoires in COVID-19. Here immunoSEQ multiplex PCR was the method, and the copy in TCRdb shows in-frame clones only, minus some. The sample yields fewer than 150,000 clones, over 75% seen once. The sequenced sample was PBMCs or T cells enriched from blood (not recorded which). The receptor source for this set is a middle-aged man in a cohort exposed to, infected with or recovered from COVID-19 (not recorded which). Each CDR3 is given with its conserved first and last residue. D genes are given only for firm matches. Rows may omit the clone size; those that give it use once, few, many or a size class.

TGTGCCAGCAGTGAATCAGGGGGCTATGGCTACACCTTC,CASSESGGYGYTF,TRBD1,.,TRBJ1-2,TRBV25-1
TGCGCCAGCAGTGAGACTAGCGCGGGAGAGACCCAGTACTTC,CASSETSAGETQYF,TRBD2,.,TRBJ2-5,TRBV10-1
TGCGCCAGCAGCCAAGACCCCATGACAGGCAATGAGCAGTTCTTC,CASSQDPMTGNEQFF,.,.,TRBJ2-1,TRBV4-3
TGTGCCAGCAGCTCCTCTAGAACTAACTACGAGCAGTACTTC,CASSSSRTNYEQYF,.,.,TRBJ2-7,TRBV7-8
TGTGCCACCAGTCCCTCCGGGACAGTAAACACCGGGGAGCTGTTTTTT,CATSPSGTVNTGELFF,TRBD1,few,TRBJ2-2,TRBV24-1
TGCGCCAGCAGCTTGGCCGGTCCGGGAGGACAAGAGACCCAGTACTTC,CASSLAGPGGQETQYF,TRBD2,.,TRBJ2-5,TRBV5-1
TGTGCCAGCAGCCCCCGGACTAGCGGGCCAGATACGCAGTATTTT,CASSPRTSGPDTQYF,TRBD2,.,TRBJ2-3,TRBV7-9
TGTGCCAGCAGCGTACGTCCAGACTACGAGCAGTACTTC,CASSVRPDYEQYF,.,.,TRBJ2-7,TRBV9
TGTGCCAGCAGCCAACCTTCGGACAGGGTCTCGTACGAGCAGTACTTC,CASSQPSDRVSYEQYF,TRBD1,.,TRBJ2-7,TRBV16
TGTGCCAGCAACCTCCGGGACAGGGGATTTGGTGGCTACACCTTC,CASNLRDRGFGGYTF,TRBD1,.,TRBJ1-2,TRBV2
TGTGCCAGTAGCGTAGGACTAGCGGGATTAGCCAAAAACATTCAGTACTTC,CASSVGLAGLAKNIQYF,TRBD2,.,TRBJ2-4,TRBV19
TGTGCCAGCATGCCGCGCGATTCAACTAATGAAAAACTGTTTTTT,CASMPRDSTNEKLFF,.,.,TRBJ1-4,TRBV6-5
TGTGCCAGCAGCGGTTCTCCTGGCTATGGCTACACCTTC,CASSGSPGYGYTF,.,.,TRBJ1-2,TRBV19
TGTGCCAGCTCACTAGGACAGGATCGAACTGAAGCTTTCTTT,CASSLGQDRTEAFF,TRBD1,few,TRBJ1-1,TRBV18
TGTGCCAGCAGTCGGACCCGGACAGGGAACGGTTTCTTT,CASSRTRTGNGFF,TRBD1,.,TRBJ1-1,TRBV6-5
TGTGCCAGTAGGAACAGGGGCCTAGGGGATTCACCCCTCCACTTT,CASRNRGLGDSPLHF,TRBD1,.,TRBJ1-6,TRBV19
TGTGCTAGTGGCAAGGGGGGGATCACCGGGGAGCTGTTTTTT,CASGKGGITGELFF,.,.,TRBJ2-2,TRBV12-5
TGCGATGACAGGGGGAATTCACCCCTCCACTTT,CDDRGNSPLHF,TRBD1,.,TRBJ1-6,TRBV4-1
TGCGCCAGCAGCCAAGCCTCCGGGACAGTAAACTATGGCTACACCTTC,CASSQASGTVNYGYTF,TRBD1,once,TRBJ1-2,TRBV4-1
TGCGCCAGCAGCCAGCCCGGGATAAGGGCTGAAGCTTTCTTT,CASSQPGIRAEAFF,.,few,TRBJ1-1,TRBV4-1
TGTGCCAGCAGCTCGGACAGTTTTCCAAGAATTTATGAGCAGTACTTC,CASSSDSFPRIYEQYF,.,.,TRBJ2-7,TRBV7-2
TGTGCCAGCTCAGGACAGGGGGGGAACACTGAAGCTTTCTTT,CASSGQGGNTEAFF,TRBD1,.,TRBJ1-1,TRBV18